This is a list of T cell receptor beta chains from one sample in a study of TIL therapy for anti-PD-1-resistant metastatic lung cancer. Assay: immunoSEQ multiplex PCR; the TCRdb copy retains only in-frame clones and omits some. The table lists 60,000 or so clones, about two thirds of them singletons. Sample: blood, taken at baseline. These receptor sequences come from a person aged 25 to 79 with non-small cell lung cancer. CDR3s leave out the opening cysteine and the closing phenylalanine or tryptophan. Only part of the rows carry a size: once, few, many, or a class if the clone is expanded.

CDR3aa: ASSPGGTTWTQY
v_gene: TRBV4-1
j_gene: TRBJ2-5
abundance: -

CDR3aa: ASSFGGGSTDTQY
v_gene: TRBV5-6
j_gene: TRBJ2-3
abundance: -

CDR3aa: ASSVTGDGTDTQY
v_gene: TRBV9
j_gene: TRBJ2-3
abundance: -

CDR3aa: ASSVTPSGNTIY
v_gene: TRBV5-6
j_gene: TRBJ1-3
abundance: -

CDR3aa: ASSEAAPMAQY
v_gene: TRBV18
j_gene: TRBJ2-5
abundance: once

CDR3aa: ASSLVPGTDISAQH
v_gene: TRBV5-1
j_gene: TRBJ1-5
abundance: -

CDR3aa: AWSINRGTNEKLF
v_gene: TRBV30
j_gene: TRBJ1-4
abundance: few

CDR3aa: ASSSQGIAYEQY
v_gene: TRBV18
j_gene: TRBJ2-7
abundance: -

CDR3aa: ASSLGLAGAYEQY
v_gene: TRBV7-3
j_gene: TRBJ2-7
abundance: -

CDR3aa: ASSLFSRGEQY
v_gene: TRBV27
j_gene: TRBJ2-7
abundance: medium-sized

CDR3aa: SVVLGRDGYT
v_gene: TRBV29-1
j_gene: TRBJ1-2
abundance: once

CDR3aa: ASIDQTNTGELF
v_gene: TRBV7-8
j_gene: TRBJ2-2
abundance: -

CDR3aa: ASSFTDTQY
v_gene: TRBV11-3
j_gene: TRBJ2-3
abundance: -

CDR3aa: ASRYHSYEQY
v_gene: TRBV6-1
j_gene: TRBJ2-7
abundance: once

CDR3aa: AWSVQGPGANVLT
v_gene: TRBV30
j_gene: TRBJ2-6
abundance: -

CDR3aa: ASSLLADQETQY
v_gene: TRBV5-1
j_gene: TRBJ2-5
abundance: -

CDR3aa: ASSGEALRGEKLF
v_gene: TRBV6-1
j_gene: TRBJ1-4
abundance: once

CDR3aa: ASNGLAGVGSPGANVLT
v_gene: TRBV2
j_gene: TRBJ2-6
abundance: -

CDR3aa: ASSRVGGSGANVLT
v_gene: TRBV11-1
j_gene: TRBJ2-6
abundance: -

CDR3aa: ASREDYNTGELF
v_gene: TRBV6-1
j_gene: TRBJ2-2
abundance: few